These 28 T cell receptor delta chains share one sample of origin, sequenced in a study of γδ T cells in repeated Plasmodium falciparum infection. TCRdb reapplied CATT to the multiplex PCR reads. The sample shows 45,000 to 50,000 delta-chain clones, less than 2% of them seen only once. Flow sorting of PBMC yielded separate Vgamma9/Vdelta2+ and Vdelta2-negative gammadelta T cell populations for bulk repertoire analysis. Sequenced: gamma-delta T cells from blood. The receptors shown here come from a pool of human donors (malaria-infected and uninfected, not separated).

On this clone itself: The protein recorded in TCRdb matches a much larger clone and deviates from this DNA's translation at residue 7, suggesting a read error; the protein here is obtained by translating the DNA. The chain uses TRDV1 and TRDJ1, with TRDD3 matching over 9 bases. The J gene was not available in TCRdb and was assigned here by matching the DNA to germline segments. Per the germline V gene, CDR1 is TSWWSYY and CDR2 is QGS. This CDR3 is built from 20 residues. The V gene end was trimmed by 1 base and the J gene end by 0 bases; junction bases not matched to a gene: 15. CDR3 protein: CALGERDQGDTLLDTDKLIF. The CDR3 bases are TGTGCTCTTGGGGAACGGGATCAGGGGGATACTCTCCTTGACACCGATAAACTCATCTTT.

This clone was counted at least ten times. The chain links TRDV1 to TRDJ1; 7 bases agree with TRDD3. With V trimmed by 1 base and J by 0 bases, 23 bases remained unmatched. The V gene's germline CDR1 is TSWWSYY and CDR2 QGS. The CDR3 length is 22 residues. The DNA for the CDR3 is TGTGCTCTTGGGGAACCTTTTCTTCCCGAGTACTGGGTCTGGGGGTACACCGATAAACTCATCTTT. Protein sequence: CALGEPFLPEYWVWGYTDKLIF.

Regarding this clone: The protein given by TCRdb reflects a much larger clone and differs at residue 4 from this DNA's translation, likely from a read error; the protein shown is the DNA's translation. The rearrangement links TRDV1 to TRDJ1; TRDD3 agrees at 8 bases. The CDR3 is made up of 16 amino acids. Germline assignment: CDR1 TSWWSYY and CDR2 QGS. V lost 8 bases to trimming and J lost 1 base; unmatched junction nucleotides: 12. This CDR3 is CALKKWGIYGTDKLIF. DNA of the CDR3: TGTGCTCTTAAGAAATGGGGGATTTATGGCACCGATAAACTCATCTTT.

The CDR3 DNA follows: TGTGCTCTTGGGCTCCTAAGGGTCACCGGGCTGGGGGATCTTCACACCGATAAACTCATCTTT. It codes for CALGLLRVTGLGDLHTDKLIF. This chain links TRDV1 with TRDJ1, with 9 bases matching TRDD3. Assignment of the J gene here rests on matching the DNA to germline, because TCRdb gives none. This CDR3 is built from 21 residues. Unmatched junction bases numbered 22, after V lost 5 bases and J lost 0 bases. CDR1 and CDR2 from the germline V gene are TSWWSYY and QGS.

With respect to this clone: TCRdb lists the protein of a much larger clone for this DNA, which differs at residue 20, so this is likely a read error; the protein given here is translated from the DNA itself. The V gene call is TRDV1, and the J gene call is absent; the table assigns TRDD3, which was not confirmed against the DNA. Per the germline V gene, CDR1 is TSWWSYY and CDR2 is QGS. This CDR3 is 21 amino acids long. CDR3 in DNA: TGTGCTCTTGGGGAGGCCGATACACAACCCTTCCTTTGGGGGGACACCGATAAACTCACCTTT. It yields the protein CALGEADTQPFLWGDTDKLTF.

On this clone itself: TCRdb shows a much larger clone's protein in place of this DNA's translation, and the two differ at residue 13, likely through a read error; the protein shown is translated from the DNA. V is TRDV1 and J is TRDJ1; 8 bases fit TRDD3. TCRdb offers no J gene call, so here the DNA was matched to germline to obtain one. The junction had 21 bases not matched to a gene; V was cut back by 2 bases and J by 1 base. The CDR3 sequence is 21 residues long. CDR1 and CDR2 from the germline V gene are TSWWSYY and QGS. The CDR3 nucleotides read TGTGCTCTTGGGGAATTCAGACCCAGGTACTGGGGGGTACGGGGCACCGATAAACTCATCTTT. Amino acid sequence: CALGEFRPRYWGVRGTDKLIF.

This clone appeared a few times. A far more abundant clone sits one base away, making this likely a read error. The V gene is TRDV1, but the J gene lacks a call; TRDD3 is the table's D call, not checked against the DNA. Germline values: CDR1 TSWWSYY, CDR2 QGS. The CDR3 spans 24 residues. The CDR3 DNA reads TGTGCTCTCGGGGGCCCTGGGAGTGTGACGACCGGGGCACTGGGGGAGAGTCGGTTCGGTAAACTGATCTTT. It codes for CALGGPGSVTTGALGESRFGKLIF.

About this clone: For this DNA, TCRdb reports the protein of a much larger clone, which diverges at residue 15, most likely from a read error; the protein presented here is translated directly from the DNA. The chain is built from TRDV1 and TRDJ1, with 12 bases identical to TRDD3. The J gene comes from matching the DNA to germline here; TCRdb lacks it. The CDR3 length is 21 residues. CDR1 is TSWWSYY, CDR2 QGS, per germline. With 4 bases clipped from V and 0 bases from J, the junction kept 18 bases outside the gene matches. DNA for the CDR3: TGTGCTCTTGGGGTCCCTAACTGGGGGATACCCTCCGTCGGGCACACCGATAAACTCATCTTT. Amino acids: CALGVPNWGIPSVGHTDKLIF.

On this clone: TCRdb has a much larger clone's protein, which differs at residue 7 from the translation of this DNA, likely because of a read error; what is shown is the protein translated from the DNA. The CDR3 reads CALGELGLTFWGKTSYTDKLIF. The CDR3 DNA follows: TGTGCTCTTGGGGAACTAGGACTGACCTTCTGGGGGAAAACTAGCTACACCGATAAACTCATCTTT. The chain combines TRDV1 with TRDJ1, with TRDD3 identical over 8 bases. The J gene was not available in TCRdb and was assigned here by matching the DNA to germline segments. V was pared by 0 bases and J by 0 bases, with 21 bases of the junction left unmatched. The CDR3 sequence is 22 residues long. The V gene's germline CDR1 is TSWWSYY and CDR2 QGS.

This clone was detected many times. The chain combines TRDV2 with TRDJ1; a possible D gene is TRDD3 (5 bases). The CDR3 has 15 amino acids. V lost 1 base to trimming and J lost 4 bases, with 15 bases between them. CDR1 GEAIGNYY and CDR2 EKD come from the germline V gene. The CDR3 loop is CACDTWGRLYDKLIF. Here the CDR3 DNA reads TGTGCCTGTGACACGTGGGGTAGGCTTTACGATAAACTCATCTTT.

This clone has a handful of counts. This likely came from a read error, as a far larger clone is one base away. The same CDR3 is also encoded by other DNA sequences in this sample. No J gene was assigned, while the V gene was called as TRDV1; the tabulated D call, TRDD3, remains unverified against the DNA. The CDR3 extends over 24 amino acids. CDR1 is TSWWSYY and CDR2 is QGS in the germline V gene. The CDR3 DNA follows: TGTGCTCTTGGGGCACCCCTGTTGCCCCTACTCGGGGGCGTACTGGGAGGATACACCGATAAGCTCATCTTT. This translates into CALGAPLLPLLGGVLGGYTDKLIF.

Points on this clone: A read error is likely here: a far larger clone is one base away. Other DNA sequences within the sample encode an identical CDR3. With the J gene uncalled, the V gene is TRDV1; TRDD3, the table's D call, lacks a check against the DNA. The CDR3 runs 19 residues. The V gene's germline CDR1 is TSWWSYY and CDR2 QGS. The CDR3 sequence is CALGEKAPTLGDTADKLIF. CDR3 nucleotides: TGTGCTCTTGGGGAAAAGGCTCCTACGCTGGGGGATACGGCCGATAAACTCATCTTC.

In this sample, this clone turned up many times. CDR3 loop: CACDQLLEYTDKLIF. In nucleotides, the CDR3 is TGTGCCTGTGATCAACTACTGGAGTACACCGATAAACTCATCTTT. This chain connects TRDV2 to TRDJ1, with TRDD3 as a possible D gene (5 bases). From germline, CDR1 is GEAIGNYY and CDR2 EKD. The V and J ends lost 4 bases and 0 bases respectively, with 14 bases between them. The length of the CDR3 is 15 residues.

Regarding this clone: The mismatch at residue 17 between this DNA's translation and the TCRdb protein of a much larger clone likely reflects a read error; the protein shown is translated from the DNA. V is TRDV1 and J is TRDJ1; D is possibly TRDD2 (5 bases). The closer fit of TRDJ2 to the DNA end suggests the J call may be wrong. Germline-derived CDR1 and CDR2 are TSWWSYY and QGS. The CDR3 covers 18 residues. The CDR3 sequence is CALGELRSPTPGTDKLFF. CDR3 bases: TGTGCTCTTGGGGAGCTTAGGTCCCCTACTCCGGGTACCGATAAACTCTTCTTT.

Comment on this clone: A far larger clone is one nucleotide away, so this likely arose from a read error. This same CDR3 is encoded by further DNA sequences in the sample. The chain links TRDV1 to TRDJ1; no definite D call. Trimming removed 0 bases from V and 5 bases from J, with 25 bases in between. The CDR3 spans 19 residues. Germline CDR1 is TSWWSYY and CDR2 is QGS. The DNA of the CDR3 is TGTGCTCTTGGGGAACTAGGCTTTCTACGGACCCCTGGTATGGATAAACTCATCTTT. Encoded protein: CALGELGFLRTPGMDKLIF.

This clone showed up many times. This chain links TRDV1 with TRDJ1, with D tentatively TRDD3 (6 bases). The CDR3 is made up of 24 amino acids. Deletions cut 2 bases from V and 0 bases from J, with 37 bases between. Germline-derived CDR1 and CDR2 are TSWWSYY and QGS. CDR3 in amino acids: CALGERATGDWDQSHHAYTDKLIF. In DNA form, the CDR3 reads TGTGCTCTTGGGGAAAGGGCTACCGGAGACTGGGACCAATCGCACCACGCTTACACCGATAAACTCATCTTT.

This clone was recorded at least ten times. TCRdb attributes to this sequence the protein of a much larger clone, which differs from the DNA translation at residue 11; a read error is likely, and the protein displayed is translated from the DNA. The V call is TRDV1, the J call TRDJ1; TRDD3 aligns across 11 bases. This CDR3 contains 16 residues. Germline V gene data show CDR1 as TSWWSYY and CDR2 as QGS. V dropped 4 bases and J dropped 8; count of bases not matched to a gene: 12. The CDR3 protein is CALGAGLGDTVNKLIF. CDR3 DNA: TGTGCTCTTGGGGCCGGCCTGGGGGATACAGTCAACAAACTCATCTTT.

As for this clone: TCRdb's protein for this DNA is that of a much larger clone and differs from the translation at residue 5, likely a read error; the protein shown is the DNA translation. J is TRDJ1 and V is TRDV1, with 10 bases identical to TRDD3. Here the J gene came from matching the DNA to germline, since TCRdb omits it. Trimming cost V 7 bases and J 7 bases; bases outside gene matches: 15. CDR3 size: 16 residues. Germline V lookup: CDR1 TSWWSYY, CDR2 QGS. CDR3 region: CALVLGPLGDISKLIF. Here the CDR3 DNA reads TGTGCTCTTGTGCTCGGCCCCCTGGGGGATATCTCTAAACTCATCTTT.

Sample share makes this clone medium-sized. Other DNA sequences from this sample encode an identical CDR3 as well. The V gene is TRDV1, the J gene TRDJ1; possibly TRDD3 for D (5 bases). CDR3 length equals 16 residues. Trimming left V 3 bases short and J 0 bases short, with 14 bases between. Per germline, CDR1 TSWWSYY and CDR2 QGS. CDR3 sequence: CALGEEIPSYTDKLIF. The CDR3 DNA reads as TGTGCTCTTGGGGAGGAGATACCCTCGTACACCGATAAACTCATCTTT.

This clone was seen more than once but under ten times. The translation of this DNA and the TCRdb protein of a much larger clone differ at residue 22, probably owing to a read error; the protein shown here is translated from the DNA. The CDR3 protein is CALGELPPWEGTPTTSLGYSDRLIF. CDR3 in DNA: TGTGCTCTTGGGGAACTTCCCCCCTGGGAAGGGACACCGACTACATCCTTAGGTTACAGCGATAGACTCATCTTT. The rearrangement links TRDV1 to TRDJ1; D may be TRDD3 (5 bases). Here the J gene came from matching the DNA to germline, since TCRdb omits it. The CDR3 is 25 amino acids. Germline assignment: CDR1 TSWWSYY and CDR2 QGS.

The table lists this clone with a few counts. TCRdb assigns this DNA the protein of a much larger clone, which departs from its translation at residue 15; this likely reflects a read error, and the protein shown comes from translating the DNA. V gene TRDV1 was called; the J gene was not; TRDD3, the table's D call, lacks a check against the DNA. CDR3 length: 17 amino acids. Germline V gene data show CDR1 as TSWWSYY and CDR2 as QGS. CDR3 sequence: CALGERSPYWITDKPIF. The CDR3 DNA reads TGTGCTCTTGGGGAACGTTCCCCGTACTGGATTACCGATAAACCCATCTTT.

This clone was seen ten or more times. The protein held in TCRdb is that of a much larger clone and does not match this DNA's translation at residue 16, likely because of a read error; the protein shown is translated from the DNA. DNA of the CDR3: TGTGCTCTTGGGCTCCCATTAGGCCGTAGTACTGGGGGATACGGTAATACCGATAAACTCATCTTT. Protein sequence: CALGLPLGRSTGGYGNTDKLIF. This rearrangement joins TRDV1 to TRDJ1; 13 bases map to TRDD3. Germline values: CDR1 TSWWSYY, CDR2 QGS. V lost 5 bases to trimming and J lost 2 bases; unmatched junction nucleotides: 23. The CDR3 length is 22 residues.

Note on this clone: The protein that TCRdb holds for this DNA derives from a much larger clone and differs from the translated DNA at residue 12, which likely indicates a read error; the protein shown here is translated from the DNA. This chain links TRDV2 with TRDJ1; 9 nucleotides line up with TRDD3. Because TCRdb records no J gene, it was assigned here through a match of the DNA to germline. CDR3 length equals 19 residues. V lost 0 bases and J lost 0; bases outside the gene matches: 13. Germline V gives CDR1 GEAIGNYY, CDR2 EKD. The CDR3 nucleotides are TGTGCCTGTGACACCCTTACTCGGGGATACGCGCCGTACACCGATAAACTCATCTTT. Amino acids: CACDTLTRGYAPYTDKLIF.

This clone was counted a few times. A far larger clone lies a single base away; this is likely a read error. The same CDR3 also results from other DNA sequences found in this sample. This chain uses TRDV1 with TRDJ1, with a weak D call TRDD3 (6 bases). Matching the DNA to germline supplied the J gene, which TCRdb does not give. Germline CDR1 is TSWWSYY and CDR2 is QGS. The CDR3 has 19 amino acids. CDR3: CALGAILSLRRGTGDKLIF. The CDR3, as DNA: TGTGCTCTCGGGGCGATCCTCAGCCTGCGCCGGGGGACGGGCGATAAACTCATCTTT.

Regarding this clone: The TCRdb protein comes from a much larger clone and disagrees with this DNA's translation at residue 16, likely due to a read error; the protein given here is derived from the DNA. The chain carries TRDV1 and TRDJ1; 10 bases match TRDD3. From germline, CDR1 is TSWWSYY and CDR2 QGS. CDR3 length equals 26 residues. V lost 0 bases and J lost 0; bases outside the gene matches: 31. The CDR3 region is CALGELGVKGFSTGGSSHLYTDKLIF. CDR3 nucleotide sequence: TGTGCTCTTGGGGAACTAGGAGTCAAAGGCTTTTCGACTGGGGGATCCTCACACCTGTACACCGATAAACTCATCTTT.

This clone was counted between two and nine times. The protein TCRdb gives is from a much larger clone and does not agree with this DNA's translation at residue 5, likely a read error; the protein shown here comes from the DNA. V usage is TRDV3 and J usage is TRDJ1; no reliable D call. The V gene's germline CDR1 is TVYSNPD and CDR2 GDNSRS (reference sequence). V gave up 2 bases and J gave up 0 bases, with 10 bases separating them. The CDR3 length is 13 residues. The CDR3 DNA reads TGTGCCTTTCGGCACGACTACACCGATAAACTCATCTTT. Translation: CAFRHDYTDKLIF.

This clone has more than one count but fewer than ten. This sequence is one base from a far larger clone and is likely a read error. Other nucleotide sequences from this sample produce the same CDR3. This chain uses TRDV1 with TRDJ1, with 13 positions matching TRDD3. The CDR3 runs 24 residues. The germline V gene encodes CDR1 TSWWSYY and CDR2 QGS. The CDR3 DNA follows: TGCGCTCTTGGGGAACTCCGCTTGCCTTCCCTAATTACTGGGGGATACGGACTCCACGATAAACTCATCTTT. It codes for CALGELRLPSLITGGYGLHDKLIF.

This clone was counted ten times or more. One junction end does not reproduce the germline sequence, and a read error may be involved. The chain is built from TRDV1 and TRDJ1; TRDD3 agrees at 7 bases. The CDR3 runs to 19 residues. From germline, CDR1 is TSWWSYY and CDR2 QGS. Here the CDR3 DNA reads TGTGCTCTTTGGGAATATTCGATCGCCCCGGCAGGGGGATTGGGGAGACTCATCTTT. Its protein is CALWEYSIAPAGGLGRLIF.